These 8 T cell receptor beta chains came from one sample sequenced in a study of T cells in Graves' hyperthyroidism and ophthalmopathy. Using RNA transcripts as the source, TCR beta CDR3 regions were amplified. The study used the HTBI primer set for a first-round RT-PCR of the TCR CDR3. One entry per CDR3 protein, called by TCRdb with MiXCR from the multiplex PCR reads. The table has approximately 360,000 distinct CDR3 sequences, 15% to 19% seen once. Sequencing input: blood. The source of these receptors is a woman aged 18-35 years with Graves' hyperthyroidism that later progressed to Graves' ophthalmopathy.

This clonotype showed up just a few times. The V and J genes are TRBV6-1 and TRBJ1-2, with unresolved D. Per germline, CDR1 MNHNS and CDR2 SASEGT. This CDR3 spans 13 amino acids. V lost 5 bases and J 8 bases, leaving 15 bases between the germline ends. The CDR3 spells CASSLDIQRGYTF. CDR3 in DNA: TGTGCCAGCAGTTTGGATATACAGCGGGGCTACACCTTC.

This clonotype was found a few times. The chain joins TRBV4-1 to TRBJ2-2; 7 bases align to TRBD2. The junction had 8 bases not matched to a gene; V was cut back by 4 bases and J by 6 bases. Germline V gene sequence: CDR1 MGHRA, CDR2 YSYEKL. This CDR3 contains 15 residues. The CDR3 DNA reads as TGCGCCAGCAGCCTTACTGGGGAGGGATCCGGGGAGCTGTTTTTT. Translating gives CASSLTGEGSGELFF.

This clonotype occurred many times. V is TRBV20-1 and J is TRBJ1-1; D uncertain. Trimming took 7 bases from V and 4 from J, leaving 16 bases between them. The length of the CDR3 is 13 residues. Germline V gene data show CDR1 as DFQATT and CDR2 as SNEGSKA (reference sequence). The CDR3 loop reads CSGSLQVGTEAFF. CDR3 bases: TGCAGTGGTTCCCTCCAAGTAGGCACTGAAGCTTTCTTT.

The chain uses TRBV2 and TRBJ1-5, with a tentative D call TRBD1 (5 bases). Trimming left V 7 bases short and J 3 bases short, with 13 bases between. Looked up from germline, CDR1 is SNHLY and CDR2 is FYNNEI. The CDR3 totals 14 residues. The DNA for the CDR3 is TGTGCCAGCACCAGTGACAGCTCCAATCAGCCCCAGCATTTT. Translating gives CASTSDSSNQPQHF.

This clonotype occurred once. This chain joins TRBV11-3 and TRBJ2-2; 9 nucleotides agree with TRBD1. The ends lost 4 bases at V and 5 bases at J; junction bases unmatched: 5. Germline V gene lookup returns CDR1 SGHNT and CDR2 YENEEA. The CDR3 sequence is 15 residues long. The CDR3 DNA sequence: TGTGCCAGCAGCTCCGGGGACAGGGTTACCGGGGAGCTGTTTTTT. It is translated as CASSSGDRVTGELFF. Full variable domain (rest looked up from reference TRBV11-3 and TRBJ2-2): EAGVVQSPRYKIIEKKQPVAFWCNPISGHNTLYWYLQNLGQGPELLIRYENEEAVDDSQLPKDRFSAERLKGVDSTLKIQPAELGDSAVYLCASSSGDRVTGELFFGEGSRLTVL.

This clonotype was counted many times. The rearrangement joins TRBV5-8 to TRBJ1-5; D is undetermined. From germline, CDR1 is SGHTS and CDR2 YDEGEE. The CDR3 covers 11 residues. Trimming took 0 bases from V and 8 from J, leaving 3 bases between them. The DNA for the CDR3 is TGTGCCAGCAGCTTGGAAAAGCCCCAGCATTTT. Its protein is CASSLEKPQHF.

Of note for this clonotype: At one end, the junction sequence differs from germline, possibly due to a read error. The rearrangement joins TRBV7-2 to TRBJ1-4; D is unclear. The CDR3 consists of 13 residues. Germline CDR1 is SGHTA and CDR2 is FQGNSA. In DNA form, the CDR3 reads TGTGCCAACAGCCCCCGACGTAGGGAAAAACTGTTTTTT. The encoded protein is CANSPRRREKLFF.

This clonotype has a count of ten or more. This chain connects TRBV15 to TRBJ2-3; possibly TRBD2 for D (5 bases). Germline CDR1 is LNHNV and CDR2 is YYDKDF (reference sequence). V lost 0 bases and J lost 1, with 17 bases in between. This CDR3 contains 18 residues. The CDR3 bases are TGTGCCACCAGCAGAGATCATTCGACTACTGATCGCACAGATACGCAGTATTTT. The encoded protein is CATSRDHSTTDRTDTQYF.